This TCR beta chain appears in the sequencing data of a study of blood T cell repertoires in COVID-19 (dated by TCRdb to between 2020 and 2021). For context, the study as a whole: Collaborator samples came from the United States, Italy and Spain and covered acute and convalescent phases of COVID-19. The material from the prospective study consisted of cDNA or gDNA derived from T cells, B-cell-depleted T cells, or PBMCs. The dataset comprised deeply sampled blood TCRbeta repertoires from subjects exposed to, actively infected with, or recovered from COVID-19. A freely available public database, intended as a resource for researchers studying the immune response to SARS-CoV-2, is where the repertoires were released. The samples were drawn from the first 160 participants of the ongoing ImmuneRACE study and from over 950 subjects provided by 6 global collaborators. Nearly every sample came with metadata listing a de-identified subject ID, COVID-19 status, age in years and sex. Where available, HLA class I and class II types were obtained from metadata supplied by the sample provider rather than from assay-based typing. Points the paper makes about the study in general: The quantity of clinical and demographic metadata differed by source and by participant and was supplied without curation.

A second Seattle source provided samples from volunteer blood donors who had recovered from COVID-19. Each collaborating institution followed its own protocols to collect whole blood in K2EDTA tubes. For TCRbeta analysis, collaborators shipped samples in one of three forms: frozen whole blood, isolated PBMCs, or DNA extracted from either of those sample types. Points on this clone: Its antigen specificity is not known. No much larger clonotype is one base removed from it; base qualities were not supplied.

The immunoSEQ Assay, a bias-controlled multiplex PCR, was used to amplify TCRbeta CDR3 regions from genomic DNA. The paper's data handling went like this. Nucleated cell counts per sample were estimated from amplification of reference gene primers within the assay. Sequence reads were collapsed and filtered to measure the absolute abundance of every unique TCRbeta CDR3 rearrangement. For each sample, productive Simpson clonality was calculated as the square root of Simpson's diversity index across productive rearrangements. TCRdb re-hosts the immuneACCESS table, in-frame sequences only. Its copies lack some clones; in the studies checked, an unresolved V gene accounts for under half of them, and the cause for the rest is not known. For V, J and clone size, that table is used; D and trimming come from the DNA. The sample table contains 200,000 to 300,000 clones; only one count was recorded for 86% of them. Together, the top ten hold less than 4% of the sample.

V is clipped by 0 bases and J by 2 bases, and the sequence between their germline boundaries is 14 bases long. The CDR3 sequence holds 16 residues, the cysteine and phenylalanine included. This entry keeps only the CDR3 DNA: 48 bases, framed from base 1. CDR1 and CDR2 (LGHDT, YNNKEL) derive from the germline V gene (reference sequence). Sequenced input: peripheral blood. The sequence came from a woman aged 25 to 45 who had recovered from COVID-19. The rearranged chain carries TRBV3-1 (or the pseudogene TRBV3-2) and TRBJ2-7, with TRBD1 tentatively as D gene (6 bases match). The DNA reads TGTGCCAGCAGCCAAGACTTCCGGGACATCCCCTACGAGCAGTACTTC. This is translated as CASSQDFRDIPYEQYF.